The 30 T cell receptor beta chains below all came from one sample that was sequenced in a study of human T cells and chemical hapten exposure. Sample time point: pre-sensitization, week 0. Treatment: therapeutic diphenylcyclopropenone sensitization with weekly scalp DPC. MiXCR, applied by TCRdb to the RACE reads, yields one record per CDR3 protein. This sample yields 50,000 to 70,000 distinct CDR3 sequences, of which 9.9% are seen a single time; 9.6% belongs to the top ten. Sample: whole blood, taken in connection with sensitization to the hapten diphenylcyclopropenone (DPC). The receptors derive from a man aged 35 to 55 with alopecia areata. Some clones in this sample may be carry-over from other donors' samples.

This clonotype was recorded many times. This rearrangement joins TRBV7-3 to TRBJ2-1; D is undetermined. V lost 3 bases and J lost 7, with 7 bases in between. There are 12 residues in the CDR3. CDR1 is SGHTA and CDR2 is FQGTGA in the germline V gene. The CDR3 reads CASSFQGNEQFF. CDR3 bases: TGTGCCAGCAGCTTCCAAGGAAATGAGCAGTTCTTC. The whole variable domain, remainder taken from reference TRBV7-3 and TRBJ2-1, is GAGVSQTPSNKVTEKGKYVELRCDPISGHTALYWYRQSLGQGPEFLIYFQGTGAADDSGLPNDRFFAVRPEGSVSTLKIQRTERGDSAVYLCASSFQGNEQFFGPGTRLTVL.

V usage is TRBV11-3 and J usage is TRBJ1-3; no firm D call. The length of the CDR3 is 14 residues. The germline V gene has CDR1 SGHNT and CDR2 YENEEA. The ends were cut back, 4 bases at V and 0 bases at J, with 7 bases in the middle. CDR3 in DNA: TGTGCCAGCAGCTCGGGAGTCTCTGGAAACACCATATATTTT. Its protein is CASSSGVSGNTIYF.

This clonotype was observed at least ten times. This sequence joins TRBV29-1 and TRBJ2-5; no firm D call. This CDR3 region has 12 residues. The V gene lost 4 bases and the J gene lost 2 bases, with 8 bases spanning the gap. The germline V gene has CDR1 SQVTM and CDR2 ANQGSEA. The CDR3 DNA reads as TGCAGCGTTGGGTCTAGACAAGAGACCCAGTACTTC. Its translation: CSVGSRQETQYF.

The sample holds many counts of this clonotype. The J gene is TRBJ1-2, the V gene TRBV12-3 or TRBV12-4; 7 bases are a match to TRBD1. The CDR3 totals 15 residues. Unmatched junction bases numbered 10, after V lost 5 bases and J lost 4 bases. The CDR3 protein is CASSVQGGKAYGYTF. DNA for the CDR3: TGTGCCAGCAGTGTCCAGGGGGGTAAGGCCTATGGCTACACCTTC.

In this sample, this clonotype turned up many times. V gene TRBV4-1 combines with J gene TRBJ2-7; no clear D gene. This CDR3 is 14 amino acids long. The V gene lost 4 bases and the J gene lost 3 bases, with 13 bases spanning the gap. The germline CDR1 and CDR2 sequences are MGHRA and YSYEKL. CDR3: CASSPGGRIYEQYF. CDR3 coding DNA: TGCGCCAGCAGCCCAGGTGGGCGCATCTACGAGCAGTACTTC.

CDR3 in amino acids: CASSFSGSPTGDGELFF. In nucleotides, the CDR3 is TGTGCCAGCAGCTTTAGCGGGAGCCCGACTGGGGACGGGGAGCTGTTTTTT. The chain recombines TRBV7-2 with TRBJ2-2, with TRBD2 matching 9 bases. This CDR3 spans 17 amino acids. V lost 3 bases, J lost 7 bases, and 12 bases stayed unmatched. Germline CDR1 SGHTA, CDR2 FQGNSA. Looking up the rest from reference TRBV7-2 and TRBJ2-2 gives the full variable domain: GAGVSQSPSNKVTEKGKDVELRCDPISGHTALYWYRQSLGQGLEFLIYFQGNSAPDKSGLPSDRFSAERTGGSVSTLTIQRTQQEDSAVYLCASSFSGSPTGDGELFFGEGSRLTVL.

This clonotype was counted only a few times. The rearrangement joins TRBV12-3 or TRBV12-4 to TRBJ2-1; 11 bases map to TRBD2. This CDR3 comprises 15 residues. V lost 5 bases and J lost 5; bases outside the gene matches: 5. The CDR3 sequence: CASSPRLAGNNEQFF. The CDR3 DNA reads as TGTGCCAGCAGTCCTAGACTAGCGGGGAACAATGAGCAGTTCTTC.

This clonotype was counted only a few times. The V call is TRBV18, the J call TRBJ2-7; 7 bases are a match to TRBD2. The trim removed 3 bases at V and 5 bases at J, leaving 4 bases unmatched. The CDR3 is 13 residues long. Per germline, CDR1 KGHSH and CDR2 LQKENI. As DNA, the CDR3 is TGTGCCAGCTCACCTCTCCTAGCGGACGAGCAGTACTTC. Translation gives CASSPLLADEQYF.

The chain carries TRBV21-1 and TRBJ2-1; the listed D gene, TRBD2, was not tested against the DNA. TRBV21-1 is an annotated pseudogene. CDR3 length: 17 residues. CDR3 sequence: CASSRGPPAEARNEQFF. CDR3 nucleotides: TGTGCCAGCAGCAGGGGACCTCCAGCGGAGGCCCGGAATGAGCAGTTCTTC.

This clonotype has a count of ten or more. CDR3 amino acids: CASSAAPPNTEAFF. As DNA, the CDR3 is TGTGCCAGCAGCGCCGCCCCCCCCAACACTGAAGCTTTCTTT. The V and J genes are TRBV9 and TRBJ1-1; D remains unclear. With 3 bases removed from V and 2 bases from J, the gap between germline ends came to 11 bases. CDR1 is SGDLS, CDR2 YYNGEE, per germline. This CDR3 has 14 residues.

This clonotype was recorded a few times. The chain employs TRBV5-1 and TRBJ2-7; no clear D. This CDR3 spans 12 amino acids. Germline lookup yields CDR1 SGHRS and CDR2 YFSETQ. V was clipped by 0 bases and J by 6 bases, with 7 bases between them. The CDR3 region has the DNA TGCGCCAGCAGCTTGGACTTCGCCGAGCAGTACTTC. Protein product: CASSLDFAEQYF.

The chain links TRBV19 to TRBJ1-5; D is unclear. CDR1 and CDR2 from the germline V gene are LNHDA and SQIVND (reference sequence). The CDR3 is 16 residues long. V was clipped by 5 bases and J by 0 bases, with 14 bases between them. CDR3 amino acids: CASSALRILSNQPQHF. The DNA of the CDR3 is TGTGCCAGTAGTGCACTTCGAATTCTTAGCAATCAGCCCCAGCATTTT.

This clonotype was picked up many times. V usage is TRBV20-1 and J usage is TRBJ2-7; D is uncertain. The length of the CDR3 is 13 residues. Looked up from germline, CDR1 is DFQATT and CDR2 is SNEGSKA (reference sequence). Trimming left V 3 bases short and J 2 bases short, with 11 bases between. This chain's CDR3 is CSASLVGTYEQYF. DNA of the CDR3: TGCAGTGCTAGTCTAGTTGGTACCTACGAGCAGTACTTC.

A note on this clonotype: A read error may be the cause here, since a much bigger clone is one base away. This chain links TRBV7-6 with TRBJ2-5; a weak D match, TRBD2 (7 bases). CDR1 is SGHVS, CDR2 FNYEAQ, per germline. This CDR3 spans 15 amino acids. CDR3 amino acids: CASRSRGQNQENQYF. CDR3 bases: TGTGCCAGCAGATCGCGGGGGCAGAACCAAGAGAACCAGTACTTC.

This clonotype turned up a few times. The chain uses TRBV7-9 and TRBJ2-3, with D hard to call. Per germline, CDR1 SEHNR and CDR2 FQNEAQ (reference sequence). V lost 0 bases, J lost 2 bases, and 15 bases lay in between. This CDR3 contains 17 residues. CDR3 bases: TGTGCCAGCAGCTTAGCGACTGGGGAATTAGACACAGATACGCAGTATTTT. Translated, it gives CASSLATGELDTDTQYF.

This clonotype showed up many times. V gene TRBV19 combines with J gene TRBJ1-5; weak D call: TRBD1 (6 bases). V was clipped by 2 bases and J by 1 base, with 6 bases between them. CDR3 length equals 14 residues. Germline values: CDR1 LNHDA, CDR2 SQIVND (reference sequence). The chain's CDR3 is CASSIQGSNQPQHF. DNA for the CDR3: TGTGCCAGTAGTATACAGGGGAGCAATCAGCCCCAGCATTTT. The full variable domain, in which reference TRBV19 and TRBJ1-5 provide the parts outside the CDR3, is DGGITQSPKYLFRKEGQNVTLSCEQNLNHDAMYWYRQDPGQGLRLIYYSQIVNDFQKGDIAEGYSVSREKKESFPLTVTSAQKNPTAFYLCASSIQGSNQPQHFGDGTRLSIL.

This clonotype was picked up many times. The gene calls are TRBV12-3 or TRBV12-4 and TRBJ2-1; 15 nucleotides match TRBD2. The V and J ends lost 2 bases and 1 base, in that order; junction bases with no gene match: 6. The CDR3 runs to 19 residues. The CDR3 DNA reads as TGTGCCAGCAGTTTATTAGGACTAGCGGGAGGGAGGTCCTACAATGAGCAGTTCTTC. It yields the protein CASSLLGLAGGRSYNEQFF.

This sequence joins TRBV28 and TRBJ2-1; 7 positions agree with TRBD2. Unmatched junction bases numbered 2, after V lost 3 bases and J lost 0 bases. CDR3 length equals 15 residues. The germline CDR1 and CDR2 sequences are MDHEN and SYDVKM. In DNA form, the CDR3 reads TGTGCCAGCAGTTTCGGGGGGAGCTCCTACAATGAGCAGTTCTTC. It translates to CASSFGGSSYNEQFF.

This clonotype appeared many times. CDR3 sequence: CASDGGSRTDTQYF. DNA of the CDR3: TGTGCCAGCGACGGCGGGAGTAGGACAGATACGCAGTATTTT. The V call is TRBV28, the J call TRBJ2-3; 7 nucleotides line up with TRBD2. Trimming removed 8 bases from V and 3 bases from J; junction bases left unmatched: 8. This CDR3 is built from 14 residues. Germline CDR1 is MDHEN and CDR2 is SYDVKM.

There are a few counts of this clonotype. V and J are TRBV20-1 and TRBJ2-1, with 14 bases identical to TRBD2. The germline CDR1 and CDR2 sequences are DFQATT and SNEGSKA (reference sequence). The V segment lost 8 bases and the J segment 8 bases; nucleotides outside the gene matches: 14. This CDR3 has 16 residues. Here the CDR3 DNA reads TGCAGTCCGGGGGGGCGAGGGACTAGCGGGAGAGATGAGCAGTTCTTC. As protein: CSPGGRGTSGRDEQFF.

This clonotype was seen a handful of times. Germline is not matched at one junction end, which may reflect a read error. The rearrangement uses TRBV28 and TRBJ1-1; D not certain. The CDR3 extends over 13 amino acids. The germline V gene encodes CDR1 MDHEN and CDR2 SYDVKM. The CDR3 region is CATSLFSGSEAFF. Written as DNA, the CDR3 is TGTGCCACCAGTTTATTTTCGGGATCTGAAGCTTTCTTT.

The V call is TRBV9, the J call TRBJ1-1; D possibly corresponds to TRBD1 (6 bases). CDR1 and CDR2 from the germline V gene are SGDLS and YYNGEE. V lost 0 bases, J lost 5 bases, and 11 bases lay in between. The CDR3 contains 14 residues. The CDR3 spells CASSVVGGQTEAFF. CDR3 sequence (DNA): TGTGCCAGCAGCGTAGTCGGGGGGCAGACTGAAGCTTTCTTT.

Ten or more counts support this clonotype. The chain is built from TRBV5-1 and TRBJ2-7, with 8 bases lining up with TRBD1. Germline CDR1 reads SGHRS; CDR2 reads YFSETQ. The length of the CDR3 is 15 residues. With 2 bases clipped from V and 0 bases from J, the junction kept 4 bases outside the gene matches. The DNA for the CDR3 is TGCGCCAGCAGCTTCCAGGGGGCCCTCTCCTACGAGCAGTACTTC. Its protein product is CASSFQGALSYEQYF.

At least ten counts were recorded for this clonotype. The V gene is TRBV5-1, the J gene TRBJ1-1; tentative D call: TRBD1 (5 bases). V was pared by 0 bases and J by 4 bases, with 13 bases between. The CDR3 consists of 15 residues. Germline V gives CDR1 SGHRS, CDR2 YFSETQ. The CDR3 region has the DNA TGCGCCAGCAGCTTGGGGTCAGGGCTGGGCACTGAAGCTTTCTTT. Translated, it gives CASSLGSGLGTEAFF.

V is TRBV19 and J is TRBJ2-7; D might be TRBD1 (5 bases). This CDR3 spans 15 amino acids. Trimming removed 4 bases from V and 1 base from J, with 14 bases in between. Per germline, CDR1 LNHDA and CDR2 SQIVND (reference sequence). This CDR3 reads CASSTQGFASYEQYF. The CDR3 DNA follows: TGTGCCAGTAGTACTCAGGGATTTGCTTCCTACGAGCAGTACTTC.

This clonotype was seen many times. This rearrangement joins TRBV23-1 to TRBJ2-7; 9 bases match TRBD1. TRBV23-1 is labeled an ORF, and its function is uncertain. CDR3 length: 16 amino acids. Trimming took 0 bases from V and 5 from J; bases not matched to a gene: 8. The CDR3 DNA follows: TGCGCCAGCAGTCAATCGTTTCTGGACAGGGGCAACGAGCAGTACTTC. It translates to CASSQSFLDRGNEQYF.

This clonotype was recorded once. The J gene is TRBJ2-7, the V gene TRBV28; the D gene is possibly TRBD2 (6 bases). Trimming stripped 6 bases from V and 2 bases from J, with 20 bases between. There are 16 residues in the CDR3. Germline lookup yields CDR1 MDHEN and CDR2 SYDVKM. The CDR3 bases are TGTGCCAGCAGCCTCGCGGGATCGGGGCCGACCTACGAGCAGTACTTC. Amino acids: CASSLAGSGPTYEQYF.

This clonotype appeared a few times. The chain links TRBV6-5 to TRBJ2-1; D is unclear. The V end was cut by 6 bases, the J end by 7 bases, with 13 bases between. Germline loops: CDR1 MNHEY, CDR2 SVGAGI. The length of the CDR3 is 13 residues. The CDR3 coding sequence is TGTGCCAGCAGCCCCCTCTCTCTGAATGAGCAGTTCTTC. Its protein is CASSPLSLNEQFF.

The count of this clonotype is one. The chain couples TRBV27 to TRBJ1-1; 7 bases agree with TRBD1. Germline lookup yields CDR1 MNHEY and CDR2 SMNVEV (reference sequence). The CDR3 runs to 15 residues. V was pared by 0 bases and J by 4 bases, with 5 bases of the junction left unmatched. Here the CDR3 DNA reads TGTGCCAGCAGTTTATCATGGCAGGGGGGCACTGAAGCTTTCTTT. Its protein is CASSLSWQGGTEAFF.

This clonotype has a handful of counts. This chain connects TRBV4-1 to TRBJ2-5; maybe TRBD1 (5 bases). Trimming removed 1 base from V and 7 bases from J, with 10 bases in between. The CDR3 sequence is 13 residues long. The germline CDR1 and CDR2 sequences are MGHRA and YSYEKL. The CDR3 nucleotides are TGCGCCAGCAGCCAAGCAGGGATAGGGACCCAGTACTTC. It codes for CASSQAGIGTQYF.